The 32 T cell receptor beta chains listed next were all sequenced from one sample in a study of blood T cell repertoires in COVID-19. Profiled with immunoSEQ multiplex PCR; TCRdb holds only in-frame clones, not every one. The sample has about 160,000 clones; over 75% are singletons. Sample: peripheral blood. The receptors derive from a man aged 65 to 79 who had recovered from COVID-19.

V and J are TRBV7-2 and TRBJ2-2; 13 positions match TRBD2. Per germline, CDR1 SGHTA and CDR2 FQGNSA. This CDR3 is built from 16 residues. V lost 8 bases, J lost 5 bases, and 8 bases stayed unmatched. The DNA for the CDR3 is TGTGCCAGCCGCCTGGGACTAGCGGGACGGACCGGGGAGCTGTTTTTT. Protein product: CASRLGLAGRTGELFF.

V is TRBV5-6 and J is TRBJ2-1; 13 bases agree with TRBD2. Germline trimming cut 4 bases from V and 7 bases from J; bases unmatched to any gene: 11. This CDR3 region has 17 residues. Germline CDR1 and CDR2: SGHDT and YYEEEE. CDR3 residues: CASSPIPLAGGPNEQFF. CDR3 DNA: TGTGCCAGCAGCCCCATCCCACTAGCGGGAGGGCCAAATGAGCAGTTCTTC.

The chain employs TRBV2 and TRBJ1-2, with unresolved D. In germline, CDR1 is SNHLY, CDR2 FYNNEI. This CDR3 spans 11 amino acids. With 8 bases removed from V and 4 bases from J, the gap between germline ends came to 8 bases. CDR3 bases: TGTGCCAGCCAGCGAAGCTATGGCTACACCTTC. Amino acids: CASQRSYGYTF.

V and J are TRBV27 and TRBJ2-2, with 7 bases lining up with TRBD2. The germline V gene encodes CDR1 MNHEY and CDR2 SMNVEV (reference sequence). The CDR3 totals 14 residues. Losses at the gene ends were 5 bases for V and 5 bases for J; bases not matched to a gene: 5. Here the CDR3 reads CASSREAPTGELFF. For the CDR3, the DNA is TGTGCCAGCAGTCGGGAGGCCCCGACCGGGGAGCTGTTTTTT.

The rearrangement links TRBV19 to TRBJ2-1; possible D gene TRBD1, 7 bases. CDR1 is LNHDA, CDR2 SQIVND, per germline (reference sequence). The V end lost 6 bases, the J end lost 1 base, and 13 bases lay between the germline ends. There are 15 residues in the CDR3. The chain's CDR3 is CASRKAGQSYNEQFF. CDR3 in DNA: TGTGCCAGTAGAAAGGCGGGACAGTCCTACAATGAGCAGTTCTTC.

The chain links TRBV5-1 to TRBJ1-5, with 7 bases fitting TRBD1. CDR3 length equals 15 residues. The V gene's germline CDR1 is SGHRS and CDR2 YFSETQ. J lost 4 bases, V lost 1 base, and 5 bases had no gene match. The CDR3 is CASSLQGGRNQPQHF. The DNA for the CDR3 is TGCGCCAGCAGCTTGCAAGGGGGCCGAAATCAGCCCCAGCATTTT.

The rearrangement joins TRBV6-1 to TRBJ2-3, with no clear D. V lost 8 bases and J lost 0, with 12 bases in between. Germline assignment: CDR1 MNHNS and CDR2 SASEGT. There are 14 residues in the CDR3. The CDR3 bases are TGTGCCAGCGGTCAAGCTATGAGCACAGATACGCAGTATTTT. Translated, it gives CASGQAMSTDTQYF.

The V call is TRBV5-6, the J call TRBJ2-5; the D gene is possibly TRBD2 (6 bases). The CDR3 is made up of 15 amino acids. Germline CDR1 is SGHDT and CDR2 is YYEEEE. Trimming removed 5 bases at V and 2 bases at J, with 16 bases between. As DNA, the CDR3 is TGTGCCAGCAGTCACTCAGCCGGGACTCAAGAGACCCAGTACTTC. Its translation: CASSHSAGTQETQYF.

This chain connects TRBV7-2 to TRBJ2-3; D unclear. Germline V gene lookup returns CDR1 SGHTA and CDR2 FQGNSA. Trimming removed 2 bases at V and 4 bases at J, with 10 bases between. The CDR3 has 14 residues. The CDR3 sequence: CASSLSVGSDTQYF. CDR3 DNA: TGTGCCAGCAGCTTATCCGTCGGGTCAGATACGCAGTATTTT.

The chain joins TRBV19 to TRBJ2-2; 9 nucleotides agree with TRBD2. This CDR3 contains 17 residues. V gave up 7 bases and J gave up 0 bases; unmatched junction bases: 9. Per the germline V gene, CDR1 is LNHDA and CDR2 is SQIVND (reference sequence). CDR3 amino acids: CASIPTSGKSNTGELFF. In DNA form, the CDR3 reads TGTGCCAGTATCCCGACTAGCGGTAAATCGAACACCGGGGAGCTGTTTTTT.

The V and J genes are TRBV24-1 and TRBJ2-3, with 13 bases aligning to TRBD2. Germline CDR1 KGHDR, CDR2 SFDVKD. Unmatched junction bases numbered 6, after V lost 3 bases and J lost 4 bases. There are 17 residues in the CDR3. The CDR3: CATSDRTSGRVSDTQYF. CDR3 nucleotide sequence: TGTGCCACCAGTGATAGGACTAGCGGGAGAGTTTCAGATACGCAGTATTTT.

The rearrangement joins TRBV11-2 to TRBJ2-5; D ambiguous. This CDR3 spans 11 amino acids. The V end lost 6 bases, the J end lost 2 bases, and 4 bases lay between the germline ends. Germline assignment: CDR1 SGHAT and CDR2 FQNNGV. DNA of the CDR3: TGTGCCAGCAGAGCACAAGAGACCCAGTACTTC. It yields the protein CASRAQETQYF. The variable domain in full, with the rest retrieved from reference TRBV11-2 and TRBJ2-5, is EAGVAQSPRYKIIEKRQSVAFWCNPISGHATLYWYQQILGQGPKLLIQFQNNGVVDDSQLPKDRFSAERLKGVDSTLKIQPAKLEDSAVYLCASRAQETQYFGPGTRLLVL.

The chain employs TRBV14 and TRBJ2-7; 8 nucleotides agree with TRBD1. The V gene end was trimmed by 6 bases and the J gene end by 4 bases; junction bases not matched to a gene: 11. Germline V gene lookup returns CDR1 SGHDN and CDR2 FVKESK. The CDR3 is 15 amino acids. The CDR3 spells CASSDPGTGVYEQYF. The CDR3 nucleotides are TGTGCCAGCAGTGACCCCGGGACAGGAGTTTACGAGCAGTACTTC. Filled out from reference TRBV14 and TRBJ2-7, the complete variable domain reads EAGVTQFPSHSVIEKGQTVTLRCDPISGHDNLYWYRRVMGKEIKFLLHFVKESKQDESGMPNNRFLAERTGGTYSTLKVQPAELEDSGVYFCASSDPGTGVYEQYFGPGTRLTVT.

This clone occurred a few times. This sequence joins TRBV10-3 and TRBJ1-4; D gene uncertain. CDR3 length equals 14 residues. V was pared by 3 bases and J by 7 bases, with 12 bases between. Germline V gene sequence: CDR1 ENHRY, CDR2 SYGVKD. The CDR3 DNA reads as TGTGCCATCAGTGAAACTCGGGGTGGTGAAAAACTGTTTTTT. Amino acid sequence: CAISETRGGEKLFF.

Only one count was recorded for this clone. The chain has TRBV5-4 and TRBJ2-3; 10 nucleotides line up with TRBD2. The CDR3 is 16 amino acids. Losses at the gene ends were 4 bases for V and 4 bases for J; bases not matched to a gene: 9. The germline gives CDR1 SGHNT, CDR2 YYREEE (reference sequence). The CDR3 DNA is TGTGCCAGCAGCGTAGCTAGCGGGAGAGTGGCAGATACGCAGTATTTT. As protein: CASSVASGRVADTQYF.

The rearrangement links TRBV18 to TRBJ2-3; the match to TRBD1 covers 12 bases. The V and J ends lost 6 bases and 1 base, in that order; junction bases with no gene match: 8. The CDR3 covers 17 residues. Germline lookup yields CDR1 KGHSH and CDR2 LQKENI. The DNA of the CDR3 is TGTGCCAGCTCGTCCGGGACAGGGGGCTCGGGCACAGATACGCAGTATTTT. Its translation is CASSSGTGGSGTDTQYF.

The chain links TRBV18 to TRBJ2-5; 11 bases fit TRBD2. V lost 5 bases, J lost 4 bases, and 6 bases stayed unmatched. The germline V gene has CDR1 KGHSH and CDR2 LQKENI. This CDR3 region has 15 residues. CDR3 amino acids: CASSGTSGDGETQYF. The CDR3 coding sequence is TGTGCCAGCTCAGGGACTAGCGGAGATGGAGAGACCCAGTACTTC.

The chain joins TRBV3-1 (or the pseudogene TRBV3-2) to TRBJ2-2; D remains unclear. The V and J ends lost 7 bases and 2 bases respectively, with 11 bases between them. In germline, CDR1 is LGHDT, CDR2 YNNKEL (reference sequence). The CDR3 totals 14 residues. The DNA of the CDR3 is TGTGCCAGCACCCCGACTGTTAACACCGGGGAGCTGTTTTTT. This translates into CASTPTVNTGELFF.

This clone appeared a single time. V usage is TRBV7-5 and J usage is TRBJ2-3; TRBD2 is the table's D call and was not checked against the DNA. TRBV7-5 constitutes a pseudogene. The CDR3 is made up of 17 amino acids. CDR3 bases: TGTGCCAGAAGCTTAGGTGGGGACGGGGAGGGGGCAGATACGCAGTATTTT. It encodes CARSLGGDGEGADTQYF.

The chain couples TRBV18 to TRBJ1-2; D is ambiguous. Germline V gene data show CDR1 as KGHSH and CDR2 as LQKENI. This CDR3 has 15 amino acids. Trimming cost V 2 bases and J 2 bases, with 12 bases left between them. The CDR3: CASSPETDNNYGYTF. CDR3 nucleotide sequence: TGTGCCAGCTCACCAGAGACCGACAACAACTATGGCTACACCTTC.

The chain combines TRBV6-2 or TRBV6-3 with TRBJ1-6, with TRBD1 matching over 10 bases. CDR3 length: 15 amino acids. Trimming cost V 2 bases and J 7 bases; bases outside gene matches: 2. Germline V gene lookup returns CDR1 MNHEY and CDR2 SVGEGT. CDR3 sequence: CASSYPGQGNSPLHF. The CDR3 nucleotides read TGTGCCAGCAGTTACCCGGGACAGGGGAATTCACCCCTCCACTTT.

V gene TRBV19 combines with J gene TRBJ2-2, with D possibly being TRBD1 (5 bases). This CDR3 spans 14 amino acids. The germline V and J ends were trimmed by 1 base and 4 bases, with 7 bases remaining between them. From germline, CDR1 is LNHDA and CDR2 SQIVND (reference sequence). The CDR3, as DNA: TGTGCCAGTAGTATAGGGACACTCACCGGGGAGCTGTTTTTT. Translating gives CASSIGTLTGELFF. Filled out from reference TRBV19 and TRBJ2-2, the complete variable domain reads DGGITQSPKYLFRKEGQNVTLSCEQNLNHDAMYWYRQDPGQGLRLIYYSQIVNDFQKGDIAEGYSVSREKKESFPLTVTSAQKNPTAFYLCASSIGTLTGELFFGEGSRLTVL.

The chain is built from TRBV20-1 and TRBJ1-1; D is ambiguous. V lost 0 bases, J lost 7 bases, and 6 bases lay in between. Germline V CDR1 and CDR2: DFQATT, SNEGSKA (reference sequence). This CDR3 comprises 11 residues. This CDR3 is CSARDGFEAFF. DNA for the CDR3: TGCAGTGCTAGAGACGGGTTTGAAGCTTTCTTT.

The V gene is TRBV28, the J gene TRBJ2-2; tentative D call: TRBD2 (5 bases). V was clipped by 4 bases and J by 5 bases, with 14 bases between them. Germline CDR1 reads MDHEN; CDR2 reads SYDVKM. The CDR3 totals 15 residues. For the CDR3, the DNA is TGTGCCAGCAGTTCTGCCGGAGGAGAGACCGGGGAGCTGTTTTTT. Translating gives CASSSAGGETGELFF.

Turning to this clone: Sequence at one end of the junction differs from germline and may be a read error. This chain uses TRBV5-1 with TRBJ2-1, with 12 bases lining up with TRBD1. The CDR3 consists of 14 residues. Looked up from germline, CDR1 is SGHRS and CDR2 is YFSETQ. The CDR3 protein is CASRLGQGADEQFF. DNA for the CDR3: TGCGCCAGCAGATTGGGACAGGGGGCTGATGAGCAGTTCTTC.

This chain links TRBV7-2 with TRBJ2-3, with D possibly TRBD2 on 6 matching bases. This CDR3 region has 16 residues. Germline lookup yields CDR1 SGHTA and CDR2 FQGNSA. V lost 1 base to trimming and J lost 7 bases, with 18 bases between them. The CDR3 DNA sequence: TGTGCCAGCAGCTTAGTCTTAGCGGCCGGGTGGAATACGCAGTATTTT. Translated, it gives CASSLVLAAGWNTQYF.

The V call is TRBV7-9, the J call TRBJ2-2; D possibly corresponds to TRBD1 (5 bases). Germline V gene sequence: CDR1 SEHNR, CDR2 FQNEAQ (reference sequence). There are 16 residues in the CDR3. The V gene lost 5 bases and the J gene lost 4 bases, with 17 bases spanning the gap. In nucleotides, the CDR3 is TGTGCCAGCAGCACGCAGGGTGGGGCGATCACCGGGGAGCTGTTTTTT. The encoded protein is CASSTQGGAITGELFF. Full variable domain (remainder filled in from reference TRBV7-9 and TRBJ2-2): DTGVSQNPRHKITKRGQNVTFRCDPISEHNRLYWYRQTLGQGPEFLTYFQNEAQLEKSRLLSDRFSAERPKGSFSTLEIQRTEQGDSAMYLCASSTQGGAITGELFFGEGSRLTVL.

The gene calls are TRBV7-3 and TRBJ1-2; 9 nucleotides align to TRBD1. CDR1 and CDR2 from the germline V gene are SGHTA and FQGTGA. With V trimmed by 5 bases and J by 8 bases, 12 bases remained unmatched. The CDR3 totals 15 residues. This CDR3 is CASSPGTGLPRGYTF. CDR3 bases: TGTGCCAGCAGCCCGGGGACAGGGCTTCCGAGGGGCTACACCTTC.

The chain employs TRBV6-5 and TRBJ2-3; 13 nucleotides align to TRBD2. The germline gives CDR1 MNHEY, CDR2 SVGAGI. J was trimmed by 7 bases and V by 6 bases; bases with no gene match: 4. The CDR3 length is 14 residues. Here the CDR3 reads CASSWTSGRNTQYF. The DNA of the CDR3 is TGTGCCAGCAGCTGGACTAGCGGGAGAAATACGCAGTATTTT.

The chain carries TRBV6-5 and TRBJ2-5; 7 bases are a match to TRBD1. V trimming: 8 bases; J trimming: 3 bases; junction bases outside the gene matches: 12. This CDR3 region has 15 residues. Per germline, CDR1 MNHEY and CDR2 SVGAGI. The CDR3 protein is CASLLLQGTEETQYF. The DNA for the CDR3 is TGTGCCAGCCTCCTGCTACAAGGGACAGAAGAGACCCAGTACTTC.

The rearrangement links TRBV25-1 to TRBJ2-1, with D perhaps matching TRBD2 (5 bases). The germline V and J ends were trimmed by 7 bases and 1 base, with 14 bases remaining between them. The CDR3 totals 15 residues. Germline V gene lookup returns CDR1 MGHDK and CDR2 SYGVNS. CDR3 nucleotide sequence: TGTGCCAGCACTCCTGGACTGGGTTCCTACAATGAGCAGTTCTTC. This sequence encodes CASTPGLGSYNEQFF.

This clone has only a few counts. The chain joins TRBV4-2 to TRBJ1-1; 8 bases agree with TRBD1. The CDR3 has 15 amino acids. The J segment lost 5 bases and the V segment lost 0 bases, leaving 5 bases of the junction unmatched. The germline V gene has CDR1 LGHNA and CDR2 YNFKEQ. The CDR3 sequence is CASSQEPGGSTEAFF. CDR3 bases: TGTGCCAGCAGCCAAGAGCCAGGGGGCTCTACTGAAGCTTTCTTT.